These T cell receptor beta chains were read from a single sample in a study of blood T cells in healthy people across ages. MiXCR, applied by TCRdb to the 5' RACE reads, yields one record per CDR3 protein. Counted here are about 780,000 distinct CDR3 sequences, 46% occurring once; the ten biggest clones make up over 15%. Sequenced: blood. Source of these receptors: an older man in good health. Both conserved end residues are part of each CDR3. The D gene is left open where the match is weak. Some rows mark clone size as missing; the rest say once, few, many or name a class of expanded clone.

CDR3aa,CDR3nt,v_gene,d_gene,j_gene,abundance
CASSATSGTTPTNEQFF,TGTGCCAGCAGTGCCACTAGCGGGACCACACCTACGAATGAGCAGTTCTTC,TRBV28,TRBD2,TRBJ2-1,few
CSARDAGQGVKVNEQFF,TGCAGTGCTAGAGATGCGGGACAGGGGGTCAAGGTCAATGAGCAGTTCTTC,TRBV20-1,TRBD1,TRBJ2-1,.
CASSLKGHPGGTEAFF,TGTGCCAGCAGCCTCAAGGGACACCCTGGGGGCACTGAAGCTTTCTTT,TRBV14,.,TRBJ1-1,.
CASAFGGTDTQYF,TGTGCCAGCGCCTTCGGAGGGACAGATACGCAGTATTTT,TRBV27,.,TRBJ2-3,.
CASSQGPARAYNEQFF,TGTGCCAGCAGCCAAGGCCCCGCGCGGGCCTACAATGAGCAGTTCTTC,TRBV14,.,TRBJ2-1,many
CSVEGEQYF,TGCAGCGTTGAGGGAGAGCAGTACTTC,TRBV29-1,.,TRBJ2-7,few
CASSLIPSGNHSPLHF,TGTGCCAGCAGCCTTATCCCCTCGGGGAACCATTCACCCCTCCACTTT,TRBV4-2,.,TRBJ1-6,few
CSVAPSGNNEQFF,TGCAGCGTTGCGCCTAGCGGGAACAATGAGCAGTTCTTC,TRBV29-1,TRBD2,TRBJ2-1,few
CASRISGRFPETQYF,TGCGCCAGCAGGATAAGCGGGAGGTTCCCAGAGACCCAGTACTTC,TRBV5-1,TRBD2,TRBJ2-5,few
CSAFPSTGGYTEAFF,TGCAGTGCTTTCCCCTCGACAGGGGGGTATACTGAAGCTTTCTTT,TRBV20-1,TRBD1,TRBJ1-1,.
CASSLEELPGQGSFEQFF,TGTGCCAGCAGCTTAGAGGAACTTCCGGGACAGGGATCATTTGAGCAGTTCTTC,TRBV11-2,TRBD1,TRBJ2-1,once
CSAPKSGRGIYNEQFF,TGCAGTGCTCCGAAGAGCGGGAGGGGGATATACAATGAGCAGTTCTTC,TRBV20-1,TRBD2,TRBJ2-1,few
CASSQGEGKTQYF,TGCGCCAGCAGCCAAGGGGAGGGAAAGACCCAGTACTTC,TRBV4-3,TRBD2,TRBJ2-5,.
CSVDPLAGGPAYNEQFF,TGCAGCGTGGATCCTCTAGCGGGAGGGCCCGCCTACAATGAGCAGTTCTTC,TRBV29-1,TRBD2,TRBJ2-1,many
CASSLGGQIQETQYF,TGCGCCAGCAGCTTGGGGGGACAGATCCAAGAGACCCAGTACTTC,TRBV5-1,TRBD1,TRBJ2-5,few
CASSPSRAPQPQHF,TGTGCCAGCAGCCCGTCGAGGGCCCCTCAGCCCCAGCATTTT,TRBV7-9,.,TRBJ1-5,few
CASLETSGDNEQFF,TGTGCCAGCCTTGAGACTAGCGGGGACAATGAGCAGTTCTTC,TRBV7-2,TRBD2,TRBJ2-1,few
CASSFERNYEQYF,TGTGCCAGCAGTTTCGAGCGGAACTACGAGCAGTACTTC,TRBV12-3/TRBV12-4,.,TRBJ2-7,many
CASSRGEDTQYF,TGTGCCAGCAGCCGGGGGGAAGATACGCAGTATTTT,TRBV5-6,TRBD2,TRBJ2-3,many
CASSPVAGGTYEQYF,TGTGCCAGCAGTCCCGTAGCGGGAGGTACCTACGAGCAGTACTTC,TRBV12-3/TRBV12-4,TRBD2,TRBJ2-7,few
CATSDSRAGVLFNQPQHF,TGTGCCACCAGTGATTCCCGTGCAGGGGTTCTTTTCAATCAGCCCCAGCATTTT,TRBV24-1,.,TRBJ1-5,few
CASSVTTTVNTGELFF,TGCGCCAGCAGCGTGACCACGACAGTTAACACCGGGGAGCTGTTTTTT,TRBV5-1,.,TRBJ2-2,once
CASSLTYLGRGLDEQYF,TGTGCCAGCAGCTTAACGTATTTGGGCAGGGGGCTCGATGAGCAGTACTTC,TRBV7-2,TRBD1,TRBJ2-7,many
CASSILPGEAFF,TGTGCCAGTAGTATCCTCCCGGGTGAAGCTTTCTTT,TRBV19,.,TRBJ1-1,.
CASSQRTDSYEQFF,TGTGCCAGCAGCCAACGGACTGATTCCTACGAGCAGTTCTTC,TRBV7-6,.,TRBJ2-1,.
CASRKRLAGGPTYNEQYF,TGTGCCAGCAGGAAAAGACTAGCGGGAGGGCCCACCTACAATGAGCAGTACTTC,TRBV12-3/TRBV12-4,TRBD2,TRBJ2-7,.
CAIRTSGAAFF,TGTGCCATCCGAACTAGCGGGGCCGCGTTCTTC,TRBV10-3,TRBD2,TRBJ2-1,.
CASSKQEGIYTGELFF,TGTGCCAGCAGCAAACAGGAGGGGATCTACACCGGGGAGCTGTTTTTT,TRBV9,.,TRBJ2-2,.
CATSDRGGTQYF,TGTGCCACCAGTGACAGGGGAGGGACCCAGTACTTC,TRBV24-1,.,TRBJ2-5,few
CASSLSDRIYEQYF,TGTGCCAGCAGCTTAAGTGACAGAATCTACGAGCAGTACTTC,TRBV7-9,.,TRBJ2-7,.
CASSQERDSSTDTQYF,TGCGCCAGCAGCCAAGAAAGGGATTCTAGCACAGATACGCAGTATTTT,TRBV4-1,.,TRBJ2-3,.
CASSPTGAGSNNEQFF,TGTGCCAGCAGCCCTACGGGGGCGGGCTCCAACAATGAGCAGTTCTTC,TRBV9,.,TRBJ2-1,.
CASSIIAGTGTYERYF,TGCGCCAGCTCCATTATCGCGGGGACAGGGACCTACGAGCGGTACTTC,TRBV5-1,TRBD1,TRBJ2-7,.
CASSPGDTRSSPLHF,TGTGCCAGCTCGCCCGGGGACACCAGGAGTTCACCCCTCCACTTT,TRBV28,.,TRBJ1-6,.
CASSWGTSGSLQQFF,TGTGCCAGCAGCTGGGGGACTAGCGGGAGTCTCCAGCAGTTCTTC,TRBV5-6,TRBD2,TRBJ2-1,.
CSVEENGIFEETQYF,TGCAGCGTTGAAGAAAACGGGATCTTCGAAGAGACCCAGTACTTC,TRBV29-1,.,TRBJ2-5,many
CASSLASGDTQYF,TGTGCCAGCAGTTTAGCGTCGGGGGATACGCAGTATTTT,TRBV12-3/TRBV12-4,.,TRBJ2-3,many
CACKSGSYEQYF,TGTGCCTGCAAAAGCGGGTCCTACGAGCAGTACTTC,TRBV6-1,.,TRBJ2-7,.
CASRPGPGGGYTF,TGTGCCAGCAGACCTGGACCCGGTGGAGGCTACACCTTC,TRBV6-2/TRBV6-3,.,TRBJ1-2,many
CASSDSSSYEQYF,TGTGCCAGCAGCGACAGCTCTTCCTACGAGCAGTACTTC,TRBV7-2,.,TRBJ2-7,few
CASSVCETGARGYTF,TGTGCCAGCAGCGTGTGCGAGACAGGGGCACGGGGCTACACCTTC,TRBV7-2,TRBD1,TRBJ1-2,.
CSAGLGGPYEQYF,TGCAGCGCTGGCCTGGGAGGGCCCTACGAGCAGTACTTC,TRBV29-1,TRBD2,TRBJ2-7,few
CASSRDEALDGYTF,TGCGCCAGCAGCCGGGACGAAGCCCTCGATGGCTACACCTTC,TRBV5-1,.,TRBJ1-2,few
CAIRGGSLNEQFF,TGTGCCATCCGCGGGGGATCCCTCAATGAGCAGTTCTTC,TRBV10-3,TRBD2,TRBJ2-1,.
CASSFGTGYTPYEQYF,TGTGCCAGCAGCTTTGGGACAGGGTACACTCCCTACGAGCAGTACTTC,TRBV7-6,TRBD1,TRBJ2-7,few
CASSTPQGPQDTQYF,TGTGCCAGCAGCACGCCACAGGGGCCTCAGGATACGCAGTATTTT,TRBV21-1,.,TRBJ2-3,.
CASSPTGTTSYEQYF,TGTGCCAGCAGTCCGACAGGGACTACCTCCTACGAGCAGTACTTC,TRBV27,.,TRBJ2-7,.
CASSVGQNSDNEKLFF,TGTGCCAGCAGCGTGGGACAGAACTCCGATAATGAAAAACTGTTTTTT,TRBV7-9,TRBD1,TRBJ1-4,.
CASSLDTSSTDTQYF,TGCGCCAGCAGCTTGGACACCTCTAGCACAGATACGCAGTATTTT,TRBV5-1,.,TRBJ2-3,.
CASSELKSSGSYEQYF,TGTGCCAGCAGTGAATTAAAGTCTAGCGGGAGCTACGAGCAGTACTTC,TRBV25-1,TRBD2,TRBJ2-7,many
CASSLDANYEQYF,TGTGCCAGCAGCTTAGACGCCAACTACGAGCAGTACTTC,TRBV7-2,.,TRBJ2-7,.
CASAKGTGGGGELFF,TGTGCCAGCGCAAAGGGGACAGGAGGAGGCGGGGAGCTGTTTTTT,TRBV6-2/TRBV6-3,TRBD1,TRBJ2-2,.
CASSEQREGLHTQYF,TGTGCCAGCAGTGAACAGCGGGAGGGCTTACATACGCAGTATTTT,TRBV2,TRBD2,TRBJ2-3,many
CASSRGIMGYTF,TGTGCCAGCAGCCGTGGGATCATGGGCTACACCTTC,TRBV11-3,.,TRBJ1-2,.